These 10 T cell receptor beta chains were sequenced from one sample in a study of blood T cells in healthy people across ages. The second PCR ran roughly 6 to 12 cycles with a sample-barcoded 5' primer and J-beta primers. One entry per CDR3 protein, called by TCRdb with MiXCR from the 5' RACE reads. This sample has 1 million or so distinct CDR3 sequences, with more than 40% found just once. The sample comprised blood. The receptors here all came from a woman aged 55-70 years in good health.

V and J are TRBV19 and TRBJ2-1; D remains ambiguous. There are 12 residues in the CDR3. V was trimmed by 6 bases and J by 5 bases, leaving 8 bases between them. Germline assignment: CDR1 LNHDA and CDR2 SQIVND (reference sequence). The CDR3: CASSLFDNEQFF. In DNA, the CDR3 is TGTGCCAGTAGCCTATTTGACAATGAGCAGTTCTTC.

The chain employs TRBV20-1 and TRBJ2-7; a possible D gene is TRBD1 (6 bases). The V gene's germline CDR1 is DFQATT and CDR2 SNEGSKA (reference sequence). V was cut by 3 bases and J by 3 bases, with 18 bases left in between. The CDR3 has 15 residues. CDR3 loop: CSASPTGKWLYEQYF. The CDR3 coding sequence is TGCAGTGCTAGCCCGACAGGTAAATGGCTCTACGAGCAGTACTTC.

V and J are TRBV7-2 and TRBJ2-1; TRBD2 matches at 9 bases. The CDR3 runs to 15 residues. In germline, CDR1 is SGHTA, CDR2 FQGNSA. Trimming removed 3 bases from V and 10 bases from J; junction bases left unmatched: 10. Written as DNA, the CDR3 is TGTGCCAGCAGCTTTCCTCCGGGACTAGCTGAAGAGCAGTTCTTC. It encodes CASSFPPGLAEEQFF.

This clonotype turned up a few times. CDR3 residues: CASRQNSGSVYEQYF. Written as DNA, the CDR3 is TGTGCCAGCAGACAAAATAGCGGGAGTGTCTACGAGCAGTACTTC. The chain combines TRBV4-2 with TRBJ2-7; 9 nucleotides line up with TRBD2. The CDR3 has 15 residues. J was trimmed by 3 bases and V by 6 bases; bases with no gene match: 9. The germline gives CDR1 LGHNA, CDR2 YNFKEQ.

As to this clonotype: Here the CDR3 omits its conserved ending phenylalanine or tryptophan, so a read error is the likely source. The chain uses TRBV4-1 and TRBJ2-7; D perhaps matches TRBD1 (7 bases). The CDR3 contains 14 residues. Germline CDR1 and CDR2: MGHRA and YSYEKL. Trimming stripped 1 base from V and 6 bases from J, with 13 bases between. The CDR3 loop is CASSQARQGGEQYL. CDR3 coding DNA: TGCGCCAGCAGCCAAGCTCGACAGGGAGGCGAGCAGTACTTA.

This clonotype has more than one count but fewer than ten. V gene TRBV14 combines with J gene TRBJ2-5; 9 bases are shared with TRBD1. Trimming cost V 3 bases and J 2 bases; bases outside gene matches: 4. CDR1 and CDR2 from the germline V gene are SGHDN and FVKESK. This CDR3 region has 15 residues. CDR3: CASSQKTGGQETQYF. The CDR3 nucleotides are TGTGCCAGCAGCCAGAAGACAGGGGGACAAGAGACCCAGTACTTC. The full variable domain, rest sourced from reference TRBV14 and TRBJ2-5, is EAGVTQFPSHSVIEKGQTVTLRCDPISGHDNLYWYRRVMGKEIKFLLHFVKESKQDESGMPNNRFLAERTGGTYSTLKVQPAELEDSGVYFCASSQKTGGQETQYFGPGTRLLVL.

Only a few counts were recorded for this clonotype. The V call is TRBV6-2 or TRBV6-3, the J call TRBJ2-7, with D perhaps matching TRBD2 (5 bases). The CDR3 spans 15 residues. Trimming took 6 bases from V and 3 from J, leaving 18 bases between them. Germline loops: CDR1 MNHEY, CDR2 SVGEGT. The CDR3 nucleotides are TGTGCCAGCAGATCGGGCCTGGCGGGTATCTACGAGCAGTACTTC. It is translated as CASRSGLAGIYEQYF.

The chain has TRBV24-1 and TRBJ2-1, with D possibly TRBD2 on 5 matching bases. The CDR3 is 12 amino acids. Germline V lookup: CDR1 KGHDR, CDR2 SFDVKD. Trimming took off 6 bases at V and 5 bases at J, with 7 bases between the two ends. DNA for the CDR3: TGTGCCACCAGTCGAGGGAACAATGAGCAGTTCTTC. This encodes CATSRGNNEQFF.

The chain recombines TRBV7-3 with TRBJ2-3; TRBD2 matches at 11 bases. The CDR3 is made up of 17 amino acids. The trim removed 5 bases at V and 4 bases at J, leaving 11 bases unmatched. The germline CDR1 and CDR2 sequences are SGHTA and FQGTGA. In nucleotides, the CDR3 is TGTGCCAGCAGCGAATGGGTCATGGGACTAGCGGCAGATACGCAGTATTTT. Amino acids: CASSEWVMGLAADTQYF. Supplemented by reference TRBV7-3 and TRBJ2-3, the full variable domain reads GAGVSQTPSNKVTEKGKYVELRCDPISGHTALYWYRQSLGQGPEFLIYFQGTGAADDSGLPNDRFFAVRPEGSVSTLKIQRTERGDSAVYLCASSEWVMGLAADTQYFGPGTRLTVL.

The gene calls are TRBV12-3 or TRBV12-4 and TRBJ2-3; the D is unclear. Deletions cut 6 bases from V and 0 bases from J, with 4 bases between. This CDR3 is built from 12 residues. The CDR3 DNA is TGTGCCAGCAGCAAAAGCACAGATACGCAGTATTTT. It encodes CASSKSTDTQYF.